The entry that follows covers one TCR beta chain sequence. The record originates from a study of blood T cell repertoires in COVID-19. Study information: Some COVID-19 samples were acute and others convalescent; all came from the United States, Italy and Spain. T cells, B-cell-depleted T cells, or PBMCs provided the cDNA or gDNA that served as material.

Trimming removed 6 bases from V and 1 base from J; junction bases left unmatched: 8. This CDR3 spans 15 amino acids. CDR1 and CDR2 (germline): SGHRS, YFSETQ. Per the original methods: Estimation of nucleated cell counts relied on the amplification of reference gene primers. The assay was immunoSEQ multiplex PCR, and TCRdb's table has in-frame clones only and misses some. The D gene and trimming were derived from the DNA, and the V and J assignments and clone size from that table. The data show around 76,000 clones, about 89% seen once. The sequenced sample was peripheral blood. V gene TRBV5-1 combines with J gene TRBJ2-3, with 7 bases identical to TRBD2. The sequence came from a man aged 55 to 70 with acute or convalescent COVID-19. CDR3 in DNA: TGCGCCAGCAACCCCGGTGCGGGGGGCACAGATACGCAGTATTTT. It encodes CASNPGAGGTDTQYF.